In its sample, the clone carrying this T cell receptor beta chain was seen many times. With a J-beta primer mix and a sample-barcoded 5' primer, a second PCR ran 7 to 11 cycles. From the 5' RACE reads, TCRdb called clonotypes with MiXCR, one entry per CDR3 protein. The sample consists of about 1 million distinct CDR3 sequences, 40% to 45% of them appearing once. Each sample had at least 6.5 million PBMCs isolated. There were at least 5.5 micrograms of total RNA extracted from every sample. CDR3 size: 14 residues. The V gene's germline CDR1 is SGDLS and CDR2 YYNGEE. The junction had 5 bases not matched to a gene; V was cut back by 5 bases and J by 3 bases. The sample is drawn from a study of blood T cells in healthy people across ages.

The rearrangement joins TRBV9 to TRBJ2-1; 7 positions agree with TRBD2. The TCR originated in a woman aged 55-75 years in good health. Sequencing input: blood. DNA for the CDR3: TGTGCCAGCAGTGTGGGCGGGAGCTACAATGAGCAGTTCTTC. Encoded protein: CASSVGGSYNEQFF.